This TCR beta chain was profiled in a study of cytomegalovirus exposure and HLA in healthy donors. As for the study in general: A prior analysis found some 110 million unique TCR beta sequences from roughly 180 million T cells. Study results and limitations: It was likely that a cluster of highly shared sequence variants was a sequencing artifact. A later analysis linked 15,000 to 20,000 TCR beta sequences to HLA alleles at 0.05 false discovery rate.

CDR3 length: 16 residues. Germline values: CDR1 MNHNS, CDR2 SASEGT. V gave up 0 bases and J gave up 3 bases, with 12 bases separating them. This clone was detected once. Its target is not known. PCR used 60 Vbeta primers and 13 Jbeta primers. Method: immunoSEQ multiplex PCR; TCRdb's copy keeps in-frame clones and lacks some. The sample holds fewer than 150,000 clones, roughly four fifths seen once. The specimen was PBMCs. This clonotype was sampled from a man between 45 and 60 years old in good health and CMV-seropositive. The chain links TRBV6-1 to TRBJ1-3, with unresolved D. The CDR3 here is CASSEALLSGGNTIYF. Here the CDR3 DNA reads TGTGCCAGCAGTGAAGCCCTCCTCTCGGGTGGAAACACCATATATTTT.